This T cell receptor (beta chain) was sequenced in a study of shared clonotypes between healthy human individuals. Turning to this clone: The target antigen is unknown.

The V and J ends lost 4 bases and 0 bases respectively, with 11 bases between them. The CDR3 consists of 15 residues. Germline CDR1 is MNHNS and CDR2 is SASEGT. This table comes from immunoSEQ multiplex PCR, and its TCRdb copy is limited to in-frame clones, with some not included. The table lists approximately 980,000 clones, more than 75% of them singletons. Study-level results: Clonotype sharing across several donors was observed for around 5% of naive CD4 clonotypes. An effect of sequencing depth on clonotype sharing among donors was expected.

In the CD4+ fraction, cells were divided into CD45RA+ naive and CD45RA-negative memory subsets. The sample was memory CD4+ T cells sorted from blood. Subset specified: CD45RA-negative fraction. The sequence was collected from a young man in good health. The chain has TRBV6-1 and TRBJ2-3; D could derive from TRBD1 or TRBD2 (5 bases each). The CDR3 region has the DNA TGTGCCAGCAGTGTACGGGGCCCTAGCACAGATACGCAGTATTTT. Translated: CASSVRGPSTDTQYF.